This T cell receptor (beta chain) was captured in a study of shared clonotypes between healthy human individuals. General study findings and limits: Since donors were few, the genetic and exposure-history diversity represented was limited. Sampling included only blood; tissue repertoires likely differ.

V dropped 5 bases and J dropped 6 bases, with 17 bases sitting between them. Germline V gene sequence: CDR1 SGHTS, CDR2 YDEGEE. The CDR3 length is 15 residues. Original methodology: Junction-only sequences without quality scores were provided by ImmunoSEQ, so filtering was different. The repertoire was sequenced with immunoSEQ multiplex PCR; TCRdb's copy has only in-frame clones and lacks some. That table gives V, J and clone size, and the DNA gave D and trimming. The sample lists some 2 million clones; approximately 94% were seen once. The naive CD8 subset, CD45RO-negative cells positively selected for CCR7, excluded terminally differentiated effector memory CD45RA+ cells. All donors qualified as healthy HIV-negative adults and had experienced no recent acute infections or vaccinations. With respect to this clone: What it binds is unknown.

Input material: naive CD8+ T cells sorted from blood. This chain links TRBV5-8 with TRBJ2-2; D is tentatively TRBD1 or TRBD2 (5 bases each). The TCR was taken from a man younger than 35 in good health. As DNA, the CDR3 is TGTGCCAGCAGTACAGCGAGGGGTCCCCCCGGGGAGCTGTTTTTT. Amino acid sequence: CASSTARGPPGELFF.